This TCR beta chain was captured in a study of T-cell reconstitution after alpha-beta-depleted transplantation in children. This CDR3 is built from 13 residues. Trimming cost V 1 base and J 3 bases, with 7 bases left between them. It was with unique molecular identifiers that the TCRbeta library was prepared. A single record per CDR3 protein comes from TCRdb applying MiXCR to the PCR reads. The sample holds a few hundred thousand distinct CDR3 sequences, roughly an eighth seen once. This clonotype was counted at least ten times. The sample here was PBMCs from the stem cell graft donor, taken from the stem cell graft. The chain links TRBV12-3 or TRBV12-4 to TRBJ2-7; D unclear. The TCR was taken from a human donor who donated a stem cell graft to a child with combined immunodeficiency. The CDR3: CASSLGLLYEQYF. The CDR3 nucleotides read TGTGCCAGCAGTTTAGGGTTACTCTACGAGCAGTACTTC.